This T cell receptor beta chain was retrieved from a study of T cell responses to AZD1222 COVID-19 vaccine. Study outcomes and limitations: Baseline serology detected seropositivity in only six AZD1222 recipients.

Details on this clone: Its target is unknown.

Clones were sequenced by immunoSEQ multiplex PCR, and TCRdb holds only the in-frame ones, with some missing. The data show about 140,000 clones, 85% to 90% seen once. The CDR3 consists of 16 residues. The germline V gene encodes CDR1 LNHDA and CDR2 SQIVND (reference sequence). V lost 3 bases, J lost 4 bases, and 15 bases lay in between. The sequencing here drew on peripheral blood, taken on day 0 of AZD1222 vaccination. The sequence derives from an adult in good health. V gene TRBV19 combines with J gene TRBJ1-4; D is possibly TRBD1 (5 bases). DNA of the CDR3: TGTGCCAGTAGTATTTTGGTAACAGGATTTAATGAAAAACTGTTTTTT. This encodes CASSILVTGFNEKLFF.